This T cell receptor beta chain was identified in a study of metastatic and nonmetastatic thyroid tumors. Overall study context: Repertoires from blood and tumor or nodule tissue of malignant and benign thyroid patients were compared. Study-level points and caveats: Versus benign nodules, malignant thyroid tumors reportedly had significantly higher TCR beta diversity, in blood and tumor.

This clone is medium-sized (0.01 to 0.1%). Its matching antigen is unknown. The CDR3 is 15 residues long. Trimming cost V 3 bases and J 6 bases; bases outside gene matches: 7. No patient had received any treatment before thyroid surgery. Original handling: Clinicopathological groups differed in CDR3, with these differences serving to build a distant-metastasis classifier for papillary thyroid cancer. TCRdb reanalyzed the PCR reads with MiXCR. For this entry, the V and J calls and clone size follow TCRdb and not the study's own pipeline. The sample lists some 9,100 clones, approximately 11% occurring once.

The chain carries TRBV12-3 or TRBV12-4 and TRBJ2-2, with 7 bases aligning to TRBD2. The clonotype was recovered from a female donor with papillary thyroid cancer or a benign thyroid nodule (not recorded which). Some clones in this sample may be carry-over from other donors' samples. The sequenced sample was tumor tissue. In DNA form, the CDR3 reads TGTGCCAGCAGTTTCGGAGGGACTAATTCCGGGGAGCTGTTTTTT. It yields the protein CASSFGGTNSGELFF.